A selection of T cell receptor beta chains follows, all from one sample in a study of identical twins. TCRdb fed the 5' RACE reads into MiXCR, producing one record per CDR3 protein. This sample has about 790,000 distinct CDR3 sequences, with over 15% found just once. The same data also contributed to another study, on T cells expressing NK-cell markers.

Input material: PBMCs. The receptors originated from a woman aged 18-35 years in good health. CDR3s include the opening cysteine and the closing phenylalanine or tryptophan. The D gene is left open where the match is weak. The size of a clone is reported for some rows only, either as once, few or many, or as a class for expanded clones.

. TRBJ2-1 TRBV6-5 . TGTGCCAGCAGTTACATGAGAGGAGACTACAATGAGCAGTTCTTC CASSYMRGDYNEQFF
few TRBJ2-1 TRBV5-1 . TGCGCCAGCAGCCCCGCTGCGAGAGGAGGACAATGGGAGCAGTTCTTC CASSPAARGGQWEQFF
. TRBJ2-1 TRBV9 TRBD2 TGTGCCAGCAGCGTAGAAGCGGGAGGGATTGAGCAGTTCTTC CASSVEAGGIEQFF
. TRBJ1-3 TRBV12-3/TRBV12-4 . TGTGCCAGCACTAAAGGGTTTGCGGGAAACACCATATATTTT CASTKGFAGNTIYF
. TRBJ1-1 TRBV6-1 . TGTGCCAGCAGTCCCGTCTTCGGCAAAGCGGGCACTGAAGCTTTCTTT CASSPVFGKAGTEAFF
. TRBJ1-5 TRBV12-3/TRBV12-4 TRBD1 TGTGCCAGCAGTCCGAGGACAGGGCTCCCTCAGCCCCAGCATTTT CASSPRTGLPQPQHF
. TRBJ2-1 TRBV3-1 . TGTGCCAGCAGCCACAGGGATCCCTACAATGAGCAGTTCTTC CASSHRDPYNEQFF
few TRBJ1-6 TRBV20-1 TRBD1 TGCAGTGCTAGTCGGGACAGGGGGTCTAATTCACCCCTCCACTTT CSASRDRGSNSPLHF
once TRBJ1-1 TRBV6-2/TRBV6-3 . TGTGCCAGCAGTCCCCTAACTGGGGTCACTGAAGCTTTCTTT CASSPLTGVTEAFF
few TRBJ2-7 TRBV15 TRBD1 TGTGCCACCAGCAGAGATGTGACAGGGCATTTCTACGAGCAGTACTTC CATSRDVTGHFYEQYF
few TRBJ2-5 TRBV20-1 TRBD1 TGCAGTGGCCTACCGGACAGGATTGAAGAGACCCAGTACTTC CSGLPDRIEETQYF
few TRBJ1-1 TRBV20-1 . TGCAGTGCTAGAGAGGGGGCTTCGGACACTGAAGCTTTCTTT CSAREGASDTEAFF
once TRBJ1-4 TRBV20-1 TRBD1 TGCAGTGCTAGAGACGACAGGGGAGGTGAAAAACTGTTTTTT CSARDDRGGEKLFF
. TRBJ1-1 TRBV5-1 . TGCGCCAGCAGCCCAGCGACAACGAACACTGAAGCTTTCTTT CASSPATTNTEAFF
few TRBJ2-1 TRBV5-1 . TGCGCCAGCAGTAGCCCGCCCCTCGGTGAGCAGTTCTTC CASSSPPLGEQFF
few TRBJ2-2 TRBV12-3/TRBV12-4 . TGTGCCACCAACCCCAGGGGCCCCTTCACCGGGGAGCTGTTTTTT CATNPRGPFTGELFF
few TRBJ2-3 TRBV7-8 TRBD1 TGTGCCAGCAGCTATCGACAGGGGGCCGCAGATACGCAGTATTTT CASSYRQGAADTQYF
. TRBJ1-5 TRBV10-3 . TGTGCCATCAGTGAGAGGGGGGGACCTCAAGGCAATCAGCCCCAGCATTTT CAISERGGPQGNQPQHF
. TRBJ2-3 TRBV29-1 . TGCAGCGTTCGGACTTTTACGCAGTATTTT CSVRTFTQYF
few TRBJ1-4 TRBV5-1 . TGCGCCAGCAGCTTGGTCCCGCCTAATGAAAAACTGTTTTTT CASSLVPPNEKLFF
. TRBJ2-3 TRBV5-1 . TGCGCCAGCAGCGATCCCTCTGGGAGCGGCACAGATACGCAGTATTTT CASSDPSGSGTDTQYF
. TRBJ2-7 TRBV27 TRBD2 TGTGCCAGCAGTCCTAGGGGGACTAGGGCCTACGAGCAGTACTTC CASSPRGTRAYEQYF
. TRBJ2-1 TRBV9 . TGTGCCAGCAGCGTAGGGTCGGAAACAGACAATGAGCAGTTCTTC CASSVGSETDNEQFF
. TRBJ2-7 TRBV5-5 TRBD1 TGTGCCAGCAGCTGGGGACAGCTGAGCTCCTACGAGCAGTACTTC CASSWGQLSSYEQYF
few TRBJ2-1 TRBV7-9 . TGTGCCAGCAGCCGAGACGGACACGAGCAGTTCTTC CASSRDGHEQFF
few TRBJ2-3 TRBV5-1 TRBD2 TGCGCCAGCAGCTGGCCCCCCTTACTATTAGCGGGAAGTAGCACAGATACGCAGTATTTT CASSWPPLLLAGSSTDTQYF
many TRBJ2-1 TRBV6-6 . TGTGCCAGCAGTTACGGGGGCAATGAGCAGTTCTTC CASSYGGNEQFF
. TRBJ2-1 TRBV5-1 TRBD1 TGCGCCAGCAGCTTAGGGACAGCTAACAATGAGCAGTTCTTC CASSLGTANNEQFF
. TRBJ1-2 TRBV3-1 TRBD1 TGTGCCAGCTCCAAAAGACAGGGGGATGGCTACACCTTC CASSKRQGDGYTF
few TRBJ1-1 TRBV7-2 . TGTGCCAGCAGCTTAGATAGTGGACGGCTGAACACTGAAGCTTTCTTT CASSLDSGRLNTEAFF
. TRBJ2-1 TRBV2 . TGTGCCAGCACGCCGGAGCGTACCTACAATGAGCAGTTCTTC CASTPERTYNEQFF
. TRBJ2-7 TRBV20-1 TRBD2 TGCAGTGCTAGAGAGACTAGCGGGGGGCCTCATTCACCTTACGAGCAGTACTTC CSARETSGGPHSPYEQYF
. TRBJ1-1 TRBV7-9 . TGTGCCAGCACCCTCGGATTCGAGAAAACTTTCTTT CASTLGFEKTFF
. TRBJ2-5 TRBV29-1 TRBD1 TGCAGCGTTACTCAGTCCGGGACAGGGGGCTTAGGGGAGACCCAGTACTTC CSVTQSGTGGLGETQYF
few TRBJ2-5 TRBV6-1 . TGTGCCAGCTGGGCGCAGCGGAACCAAGAGACCCAGTACTTC CASWAQRNQETQYF
few TRBJ2-1 TRBV7-9 TRBD1 TGTGCCACCCAAGGGCTCCCGGGACAGGGCTACAATGAGCAGTTCTTC CATQGLPGQGYNEQFF
few TRBJ2-7 TRBV20-1 . TGCAGTGCTGTTAAGTCTCCGGGGCCCGAGCAGTACTTC CSAVKSPGPEQYF
. TRBJ2-1 TRBV7-9 . TGTGCCAGCAGCTCCCCCTGGAGTTTGAATGAGCAGTTCTTC CASSSPWSLNEQFF
few TRBJ2-3 TRBV5-1 . TGCGCCAGCAGCTTGGTTCAGGTAACGACAGATACGCAGTATTTT CASSLVQVTTDTQYF
few TRBJ2-1 TRBV20-1 . TGCAGTGCTCTAGGGGGGGGTGAGCAGTTCTTC CSALGGGEQFF
. TRBJ1-1 TRBV5-5 TRBD1 TGTGCCAGCAGCTTGGGGACCGACAGGGGGCTTATGACTGAAGCTTTCTTT CASSLGTDRGLMTEAFF
. TRBJ2-2 TRBV30 TRBD2 TGTGCCTGGAGTGTACCCCCCAAACTAGCGGGAAGCGGGGAGCTGTTTTTT CAWSVPPKLAGSGELFF
. TRBJ2-7 TRBV9 TRBD1 TGTGCCAGCAGCGCCAGGGATGGGACAGGGGCGAACTTC CASSARDGTGANF
few TRBJ2-3 TRBV5-1 TRBD2 TGCGCCAGCAGCCGGGGGACTACCCTCACAGATACGCAGTATTTT CASSRGTTLTDTQYF
few TRBJ2-3 TRBV6-1 TRBD2 TGTGCCAGCAGACCCAGCGGGGGGCCCACAGATACGCAGTATTTT CASRPSGGPTDTQYF
. TRBJ1-2 TRBV10-3 TRBD1 TGTGCCATCAGGGGGACAGGGAGCGGGACCTTC CAIRGTGSGTF
many TRBJ1-4 TRBV12-3/TRBV12-4 . TGTGCCAGCAGTTTCCTGGCTGAAAAACTGTTTTTT CASSFLAEKLFF
. TRBJ2-7 TRBV6-1 . TGTGCCATCTCCCCTGGGGGTAGCGCCCAAGGGGAGCAGTACTTC CAISPGGSAQGEQYF
. TRBJ2-3 TRBV27 . TGTGCCAGCAGTCGGGGACTGTTCACAGATACGCAGTATTTT CASSRGLFTDTQYF
. TRBJ2-1 TRBV5-6 . TGTGCCAGCAGCTTCCCGAGCTCCTACAATGAGCAGTTCTTC CASSFPSSYNEQFF
few TRBJ1-6 TRBV9 TRBD1 TGTGCCAGCAGCGTAACAGGGGGCCGTTCACCCCTCCACTTT CASSVTGGRSPLHF
. TRBJ2-6 TRBV5-1 . TGCGCCAGCAGCGGGGGGACGGTGTCTGGGGCCAACGTCCTGACTTTC CASSGGTVSGANVLTF
few TRBJ2-4 TRBV29-1 . TGCAGCGTTGAAGATTGGGGGAAAAACATTCAGTACTTC CSVEDWGKNIQYF
. TRBJ2-2 TRBV12-3/TRBV12-4 . TGTGCCAGCATCCCAACGGCTGGTTCCGGGGAGCTGTTTTTT CASIPTAGSGELFF
few TRBJ2-1 TRBV27 . TGTGCCAGCAGTTTAAGGGTTCCCCCATACAATGAGCAGTTCTTC CASSLRVPPYNEQFF